This T cell receptor (beta chain) appears in the sequencing data of a study of blood T cell repertoires in COVID-19. Turning to the study itself: Specimens from acute and convalescent COVID-19 originated in the United States, Italy and Spain. T cells, B-cell-depleted T cells, or PBMCs supplied cDNA or gDNA.

CDR3 length equals 20 residues. Germline CDR1 reads MGHRA; CDR2 reads YSYEKL. V lost 0 bases and J 1 base, leaving 23 bases between the germline ends. Original processing methods: How many nucleated cells were present was estimated from reference gene primer amplification. The data were produced by immunoSEQ multiplex PCR, yet TCRdb's version contains in-frame clones alone and is incomplete. That table furnishes V, J and clone size, whereas the DNA furnished D and trimming. The table has about 200,000 clones, about 90% seen once. Seattle patient enrollment occurred during active infection, with longitudinal follow-up thereafter.

The specimen was peripheral blood. This clonotype originated in a man in his fifties or sixties with COVID-19, enrolled during active disease. V gene TRBV4-1 combines with J gene TRBJ2-3; D might be TRBD2 (6 bases). The CDR3 nucleotides are TGCGCCAGCAGCCAAGACGTAGGAGGGATTTGGGAAGCGGGCACAGATACGCAGTATTTT. Amino acids: CASSQDVGGIWEAGTDTQYF.